Listed here are 19 T cell receptor beta chains from one sample, sequenced in a study of T-cell memory formation after mild COVID-19. TCRdb re-derived calls from the 5' RACE reads in MiXCR, one entry per CDR3 protein. The sample contains hundreds of thousands of distinct CDR3 sequences, 15% to 25% of which appear only once. The source material was PBMCs or a T cell subset sorted from them (not recorded which). The receptors originated from an adult woman who had mild COVID-19 (a few samples of this study predate the infection). Cell type and time point are not known.

This clonotype is a singleton in its sample. The CDR3 nucleotides are TGTGCCAGCAGTTCCCCGTCACTAGCGGTGTGGGGCACAGATACGCAGTATTTT. Its protein is CASSSPSLAVWGTDTQYF. The V gene is TRBV12-3 or TRBV12-4, the J gene TRBJ2-3; 8 bases are a match to TRBD2. This CDR3 is 18 amino acids long. V shed 4 bases and J 1 base; nucleotides not matched to a gene: 13.

This clonotype turned up a few times. This sequence joins TRBV20-1 and TRBJ1-3, with no clear D. CDR3 size: 14 residues. Trimming took 2 bases from V and 0 from J, leaving 8 bases between them. The germline CDR1 and CDR2 sequences are DFQATT and SNEGSKA (reference sequence). The CDR3, as DNA: TGCAGTGCTAGAATCGATAACTCTGGAAACACCATATATTTT. It codes for CSARIDNSGNTIYF.

In its sample, this clonotype was seen once. At one boundary the junction diverges from the germline segment, which might be a read error. The rearrangement uses TRBV9 and TRBJ1-2; D not resolved. The CDR3 has 8 amino acids. Germline loops: CDR1 SGDLS, CDR2 YYNGEE. The CDR3 is CASSLCTF. The DNA for the CDR3 is TGCGCCAGCAGCTTGTGCACCTTC.

The chain uses TRBV11-2 and TRBJ2-7; TRBD2 agrees at 13 bases. This CDR3 contains 19 residues. The germline V gene encodes CDR1 SGHAT and CDR2 FQNNGV. The J segment lost 0 bases and the V segment lost 5 bases, leaving 13 bases of the junction unmatched. The CDR3 nucleotides read TGTGCCAGCAGCCGCGCCCCGGGACTAGCGGGACCCAGCTCCTACGAGCAGTACTTC. Residues: CASSRAPGLAGPSSYEQYF.

The chain joins TRBV6-5 to TRBJ1-2; perhaps TRBD1 as D (6 bases). Trimming took off 4 bases at V and 3 bases at J, with 12 bases between the two ends. The CDR3 runs to 14 residues. Looked up from germline, CDR1 is MNHEY and CDR2 is SVGAGI. The CDR3 protein is CASSSTGSDYGYTF. As DNA, the CDR3 is TGTGCCAGCAGTTCCACAGGGTCAGACTATGGCTACACCTTC.

The chain combines TRBV30 with TRBJ1-1; unclear D gene. This CDR3 region has 10 residues. From germline, CDR1 is GTSNPN and CDR2 SVGIG (reference sequence). CDR3 protein: CAYGEGEAFF. The DNA of the CDR3 is TGTGCGTATGGGGAGGGTGAAGCTTTCTTT.

This clonotype was found a few times. The chain is built from TRBV5-4 and TRBJ2-3; 10 bases line up with TRBD2. The CDR3 runs 17 residues. The germline gives CDR1 SGHNT, CDR2 YYREEE (reference sequence). V lost 0 bases and J lost 6; bases outside the gene matches: 10. The CDR3 nucleotides are TGTGCCAGCAGCTTGGCGGTACTAGCGGGGACAGAGGATACGCAGTATTTT. It codes for CASSLAVLAGTEDTQYF.

This clonotype appeared many times. The chain carries TRBV9 and TRBJ2-3, with D perhaps assigned TRBD1 or TRBD2 (6 bases each). The germline gives CDR1 SGDLS, CDR2 YYNGEE. The V end lost 0 bases, the J end lost 0 bases, and 11 bases lay between the germline ends. The CDR3 consists of 16 residues. The CDR3, as DNA: TGTGCCAGCAGCGTAGGGGGGGCAAGGAGCACAGATACGCAGTATTTT. Protein product: CASSVGGARSTDTQYF.

This chain connects TRBV20-1 to TRBJ2-3, with TRBD2 identical over 10 bases. The J segment lost 2 bases and the V segment lost 4 bases, leaving 18 bases of the junction unmatched. CDR3 length: 19 residues. Looked up from germline, CDR1 is DFQATT and CDR2 is SNEGSKA (reference sequence). DNA of the CDR3: TGCAGTGCTACCCGCCGACTAAGCGGGGGGGCCCTAATCACAGATACGCAGTATTTT. Encoded protein: CSATRRLSGGALITDTQYF.

This clonotype was seen a few times. The genes are TRBV20-1 and TRBJ2-1; tentatively, D is TRBD2 (5 bases). The V and J ends lost 6 bases and 8 bases respectively, with 17 bases between them. The germline CDR1 and CDR2 sequences are DFQATT and SNEGSKA (reference sequence). There are 13 residues in the CDR3. CDR3 in amino acids: CSARSLAKDEQFF. CDR3 sequence (DNA): TGCAGTGCCAGGAGCCTAGCTAAGGATGAGCAGTTCTTC.

This clonotype was seen a handful of times. The CDR3 DNA sequence: TGTGCCAGCAGTTCAACAGGGTTCAGCACAGATACGCAGTATTTT. Protein sequence: CASSSTGFSTDTQYF. V gene TRBV27 combines with J gene TRBJ2-3, with D tentatively TRBD1 (6 bases). The CDR3 runs to 15 residues. Trimming shortened V by 4 bases and J by 0 bases, and 11 bases separated the two germline ends. Germline-derived CDR1 and CDR2 are MNHEY and SMNVEV (reference sequence).

In its sample, this clonotype was seen a few times. The J gene is TRBJ2-3, the V gene TRBV4-3; no clear D gene. The CDR3 is 15 amino acids. V was cut by 0 bases and J by 1 base, with 8 bases left in between. The germline V gene encodes CDR1 LGHNA and CDR2 YSLEER. CDR3 DNA: TGCGCCAGCAGCCAAGATTTTTCTGGCACAGATACGCAGTATTTT. Translation: CASSQDFSGTDTQYF.

This clonotype turned up a few times. This sequence joins TRBV7-2 and TRBJ2-7; 10 nucleotides match TRBD2. From germline, CDR1 is SGHTA and CDR2 FQGNSA. V lost 4 bases, J lost 1 base, and 7 bases stayed unmatched. The CDR3 loop spans 16 amino acids. The CDR3 nucleotides are TGTGCCAGCAGCTCGAGCGGGGGGGCCCTATCCTACGAGCAGTACTTC. This codes for CASSSSGGALSYEQYF.

This chain links TRBV14 with TRBJ2-3, with 14 bases lining up with TRBD2. Trimming cost V 4 bases and J 0 bases; bases outside gene matches: 15. There are 21 residues in the CDR3. CDR1 and CDR2 from the germline V gene are SGHDN and FVKESK. For the CDR3, the DNA is TGTGCCAGCAGCCCTAGGGGACTAGCGGGAGTACCCCCCAGTAGCACAGATACGCAGTATTTT. Protein sequence: CASSPRGLAGVPPSSTDTQYF.

In DNA form, the CDR3 reads TGTGCCTGTCTACAGGGGACAGATACGCAGTATTTT. Translated, it gives CACLQGTDTQYF. The chain has TRBV30 and TRBJ2-3; 7 positions agree with TRBD1. In germline, CDR1 is GTSNPN, CDR2 SVGIG (reference sequence). The trim removed 6 bases at V and 3 bases at J, leaving 3 bases unmatched. This CDR3 comprises 12 residues.

In the case of this clonotype: The junction does not match germline at one end; this may be a read error. The V and J genes are TRBV11-3 and TRBJ2-4; D is unresolved. The germline V gene has CDR1 SGHNT and CDR2 YENEEA. This CDR3 has 13 amino acids. CDR3 sequence: CASSLTLGRWLDF. Here the CDR3 DNA reads TGTGCCAGCAGCTTGACACTGGGCAGATGGTTGGACTTC.

There are a few counts of this clonotype. The chain uses TRBV15 and TRBJ1-1; D remains ambiguous. V was clipped by 4 bases and J by 1 base, with 7 bases between them. The CDR3 runs to 13 residues. Germline V CDR1 and CDR2: LNHNV, YYDKDF (reference sequence). The CDR3 DNA sequence: TGTGCCACCAGCAAAGGCAGGAACACTGAAGCTTTCTTT. Protein: CATSKGRNTEAFF.

This clonotype was seen at least ten times. This chain connects TRBV20-1 to TRBJ2-5; 7 bases agree with TRBD1. This CDR3 is built from 13 residues. The germline gives CDR1 DFQATT, CDR2 SNEGSKA (reference sequence). V shed 8 bases and J 1 base; nucleotides not matched to a gene: 7. CDR3 region: CSPRGLTQETQYF. The CDR3 nucleotides read TGCAGTCCAAGGGGGCTAACCCAAGAGACCCAGTACTTC.

This clonotype was observed a handful of times. The rearrangement joins TRBV29-1 to TRBJ1-1; D unclear. This CDR3 is built from 13 residues. V lost 4 bases, J lost 3 bases, and 12 bases lay in between. Per the germline V gene, CDR1 is SQVTM and CDR2 is ANQGSEA. CDR3: CSVGPRWDTEAFF. The DNA for the CDR3 is TGCAGCGTTGGCCCTCGGTGGGACACTGAAGCTTTCTTT.